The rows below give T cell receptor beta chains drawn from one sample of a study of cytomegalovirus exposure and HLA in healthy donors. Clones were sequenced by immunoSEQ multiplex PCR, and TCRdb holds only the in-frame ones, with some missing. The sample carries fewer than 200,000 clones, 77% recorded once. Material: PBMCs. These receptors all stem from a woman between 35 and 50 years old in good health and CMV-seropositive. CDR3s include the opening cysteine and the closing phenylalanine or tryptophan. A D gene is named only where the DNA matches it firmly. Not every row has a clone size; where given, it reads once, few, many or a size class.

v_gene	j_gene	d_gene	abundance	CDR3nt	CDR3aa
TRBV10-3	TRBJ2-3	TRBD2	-	TGTGCCATCAGCCCGGGACTAGCGGGAGATACGCAGTATTTT	CAISPGLAGDTQYF
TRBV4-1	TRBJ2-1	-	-	TGCGCCAGCAGCCTTTACGGGAGTAATGAGCAGTTCTTC	CASSLYGSNEQFF
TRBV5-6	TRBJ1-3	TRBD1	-	TGTGCCAGCAGCCGACAGGGGACGGGAAACACCATATATTTT	CASSRQGTGNTIYF
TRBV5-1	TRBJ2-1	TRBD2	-	TGCGCCAGCAGCTTGCTGGGGACTACCTACAATGAGCAGTTCTTC	CASSLLGTTYNEQFF
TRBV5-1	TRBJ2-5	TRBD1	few	TGCGCCAGCAGCTCGGGGACAGGGAGATGGGAGACCCAGTACTTC	CASSSGTGRWETQYF
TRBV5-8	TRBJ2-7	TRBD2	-	TGTGCCAGCAGCTTGAGCTGGACTAGCGGGAGGATCAACGAGCAGTACTTC	CASSLSWTSGRINEQYF
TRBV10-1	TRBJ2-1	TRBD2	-	TGCGCCAGCAGTACTGGACTAGCGGGAACCCTAGCTGAGCAGTTCTTC	CASSTGLAGTLAEQFF
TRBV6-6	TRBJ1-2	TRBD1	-	TGTGCCAGCAGTTCCGGGACAGGGCCCTTCTATGGCTACACCTTC	CASSSGTGPFYGYTF
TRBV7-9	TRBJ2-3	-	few	TGTGCCAGCAGCTTTGGACTCGCCCGCACAGATACGCAGTATTTT	CASSFGLARTDTQYF
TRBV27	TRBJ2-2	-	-	TGTGCCAGCAGCCAGGACTGGTCATCCGGGGAGCTGTTTTTT	CASSQDWSSGELFF
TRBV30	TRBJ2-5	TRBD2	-	TGTGCCTGGACAGCGGGGGGAGAGACCCAGTACTTC	CAWTAGGETQYF
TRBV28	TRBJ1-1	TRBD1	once	TGTGCCACCGAGGGGGCTGATACTGAAGCTTTCTTT	CATEGADTEAFF
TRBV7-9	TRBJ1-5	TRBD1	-	TGTTCCAGCAGCCCGGGACAGGGTGGCGGCAATCAGCCCCAGCATTTT	CSSSPGQGGGNQPQHF
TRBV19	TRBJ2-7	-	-	TGTGCCAGTAGTATGCTTGGCGGGGTCGACGAGCAGTACTTC	CASSMLGGVDEQYF
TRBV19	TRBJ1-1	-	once	TGTGCCAGTAGTGAACAGGGTTTGACTGAAGCTTTCTTT	CASSEQGLTEAFF
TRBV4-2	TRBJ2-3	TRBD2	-	TGTGCCAGCAGCCAGCGGGGGCTAGCGGGAGAAATCCCAGATACGCAGTATTTT	CASSQRGLAGEIPDTQYF
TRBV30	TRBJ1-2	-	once	TGTGCCTGGAGTGTACTGGGGGGTTATGGCTACACCTTC	CAWSVLGGYGYTF
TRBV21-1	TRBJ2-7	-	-	TGTGCCAGCAGCAAAGCGCGGACTAGCGGGGGAAGCTCCTACGAGCAGTACTTC	CASSKARTSGGSSYEQYF
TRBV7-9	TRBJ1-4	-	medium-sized	TGTGCCAGCAGCTTAGAGCAGGGGGAAAAACTGTTTTTT	CASSLEQGEKLFF
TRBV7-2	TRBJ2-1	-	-	TGTGCCAGCAGCTGGCAGGGATATGAGCAGTTCTTC	CASSWQGYEQFF
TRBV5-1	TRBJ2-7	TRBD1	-	TGCGCCAGCAGCCTAGACAGGGTCATCCCCTACGAGCAGTACTTC	CASSLDRVIPYEQYF
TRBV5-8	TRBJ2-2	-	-	TGTGCCAGCAGCTTGGGACAGGTTTTTAACACCGGGGAGCTGTTTTTT	CASSLGQVFNTGELFF
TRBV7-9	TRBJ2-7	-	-	TGTGCCAGCAGCCCTAGAACCTACGAGCAGTACTTC	CASSPRTYEQYF
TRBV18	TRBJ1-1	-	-	TGTGCCAGCTCATCTTCCCTCTTAATGAACACTGAAGCTTTCTTT	CASSSSLLMNTEAFF
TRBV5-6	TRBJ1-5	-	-	TGTGCCAGCAGTTATGACAGGAATCAGCCCCAGCATTTT	CASSYDRNQPQHF
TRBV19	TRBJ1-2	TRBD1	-	TGTGCCAGTAGTACCTTTGGACAGGGCACCTATGGCTACACCTTC	CASSTFGQGTYGYTF
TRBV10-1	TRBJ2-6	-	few	TGCGCCAGCAGTGGCTCTGGCGGGGCCAACGTCCTGACTTTC	CASSGSGGANVLTF
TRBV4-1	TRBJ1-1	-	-	TGCGCCAGCCAAAGCGCGGGAGAATCCACTGAAGCTTTCTTT	CASQSAGESTEAFF
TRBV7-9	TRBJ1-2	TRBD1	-	TGTGCCAGCAGAGGGACAGGGGGCACCTATGGCTACACCTTC	CASRGTGGTYGYTF
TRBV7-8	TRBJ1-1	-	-	TGTGCCAGCAGCCCCCGGGAGGGGACTGAAGCTTTCTTT	CASSPREGTEAFF
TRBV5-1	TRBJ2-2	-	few	TGCGCCAGCAGCTTCCGGGACTCCCGGAACACCGGGGAGCTGTTTTTT	CASSFRDSRNTGELFF
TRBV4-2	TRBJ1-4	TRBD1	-	TGTGCCAGCAGCCAAGTAGGGACAGGGGAATGGAAACTGTTTTTT	CASSQVGTGEWKLFF
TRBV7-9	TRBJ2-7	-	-	TGTTCCAGCAGCTTGAAGGGACATTCCTCCTACGAGCAGTACTTC	CSSSLKGHSSYEQYF
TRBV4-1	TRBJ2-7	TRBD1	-	TGCGCCAGCAGCCAGCGGACAGGCGACGAGCAGTACTTC	CASSQRTGDEQYF
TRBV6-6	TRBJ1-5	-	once	TGTGCCAGCAGCTTGGGGCGTACAGGCTACAATCAGCCCCAGCATTTT	CASSLGRTGYNQPQHF
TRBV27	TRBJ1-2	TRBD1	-	TGTGCCAGCAAGACAGGGGGGAATGGCTACACCTTC	CASKTGGNGYTF
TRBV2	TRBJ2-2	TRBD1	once	TGTGCCAGCAGGACGACAGGGCGCACCGGGGAGCTGTTTTTT	CASRTTGRTGELFF
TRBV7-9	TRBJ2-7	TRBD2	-	TGTTCCAGCAGCTTAGTGGGACTAGCCTCCGAGCAGTACTTC	CSSSLVGLASEQYF
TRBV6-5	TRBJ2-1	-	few	TGTGCCAGCAGTTACTCGAGGACTTCCGTGAATGAGCAGTTCTTC	CASSYSRTSVNEQFF
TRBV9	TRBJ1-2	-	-	TGTGCCAGCAGCTCCAAATCAGGGGCTGGTCCCTATGGCTACACCTTC	CASSSKSGAGPYGYTF
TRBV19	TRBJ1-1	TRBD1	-	TGTGCCAGTAGACAGACAGGGCGGAACACTGAAGCTTTCTTT	CASRQTGRNTEAFF
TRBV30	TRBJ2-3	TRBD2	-	TGTGCCTGGACGACGAGGCGGGGGTTGATGGGAAGCACAGATACGCAGTATTTT	CAWTTRRGLMGSTDTQYF
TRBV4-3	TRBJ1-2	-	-	TGCGCCAGCAGCCAAGATTACGGTCGTCCCTATGGCTACACCTTC	CASSQDYGRPYGYTF
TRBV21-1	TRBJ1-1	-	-	TGTGCCAGCAGCACCAGGACAGTAGTGAACACTGAAGCTTTCTTT	CASSTRTVVNTEAFF
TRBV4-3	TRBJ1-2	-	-	TGCGCCAGCAGCCAAGATACTGCCACCTATGGCTACACCTTC	CASSQDTATYGYTF
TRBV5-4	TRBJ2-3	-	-	TGTGCCAGCAGCTTCAGGGGGGCTGGCACAGATACGCAGTATTTT	CASSFRGAGTDTQYF